One TCR beta chain is described in this entry. The CDR3 totals 15 residues. Germline values: CDR1 SGDLS, CDR2 YYNGEE. The V gene lost 0 bases and the J gene lost 3 bases, with 13 bases spanning the gap. The data stem from a study of blood T cell repertoires in COVID-19. As handled by the study authors: Using reference gene primer amplification, nucleated cell counts were estimated. Here immunoSEQ multiplex PCR was the method, and the copy in TCRdb shows in-frame clones only, minus some. V and J calls and clone size are as listed in that table; D and trimming were resolved from the DNA. This table has about 360,000 clones, around 90% appearing once. Study members were between roughly 18 and 89 years old and lived in about two dozen US regions.

The V call is TRBV9, the J call TRBJ2-7; TRBD1 might be the D (6 bases). This TCR was sampled from a woman in her thirties or forties with acute COVID-19. The sequencing input was PBMCs or T cells enriched from blood (not recorded which). The CDR3 region is CASSVGLGANYEQYF. DNA of the CDR3: TGTGCCAGCAGCGTAGGTTTGGGGGCTAACTACGAGCAGTACTTC.